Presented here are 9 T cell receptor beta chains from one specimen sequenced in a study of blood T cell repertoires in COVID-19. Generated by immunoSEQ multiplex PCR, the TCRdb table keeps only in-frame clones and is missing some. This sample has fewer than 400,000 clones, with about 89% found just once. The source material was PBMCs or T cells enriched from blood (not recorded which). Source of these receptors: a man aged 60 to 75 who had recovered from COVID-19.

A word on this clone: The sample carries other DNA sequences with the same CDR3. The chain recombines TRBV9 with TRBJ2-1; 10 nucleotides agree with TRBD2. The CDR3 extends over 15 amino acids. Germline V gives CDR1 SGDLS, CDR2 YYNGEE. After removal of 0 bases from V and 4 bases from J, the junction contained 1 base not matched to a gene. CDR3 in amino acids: CASSVGTSGYNEQFF. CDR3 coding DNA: TGTGCCAGCAGCGTAGGGACTAGCGGATACAATGAGCAGTTCTTC.

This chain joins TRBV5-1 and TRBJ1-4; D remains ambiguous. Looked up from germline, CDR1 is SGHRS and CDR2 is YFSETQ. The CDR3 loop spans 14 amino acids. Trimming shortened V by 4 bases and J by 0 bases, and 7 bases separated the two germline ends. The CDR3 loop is CASSSTATNEKLFF. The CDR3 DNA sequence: TGCGCCAGCAGCAGTACAGCAACTAATGAAAAACTGTTTTTT.

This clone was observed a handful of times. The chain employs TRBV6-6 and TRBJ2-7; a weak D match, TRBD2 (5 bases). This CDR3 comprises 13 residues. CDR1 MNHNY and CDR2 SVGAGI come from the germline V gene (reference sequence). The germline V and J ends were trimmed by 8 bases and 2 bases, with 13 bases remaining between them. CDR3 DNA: TGTGCCAGCGCAAGCCCGCGGGCCTACGAGCAGTACTTC. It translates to CASASPRAYEQYF.

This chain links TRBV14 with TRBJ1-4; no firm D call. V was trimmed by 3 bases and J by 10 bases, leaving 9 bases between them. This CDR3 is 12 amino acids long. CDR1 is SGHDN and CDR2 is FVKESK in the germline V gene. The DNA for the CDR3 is TGTGCCAGCAGCCATGAGTTTGGAAAACTGTTTTTT. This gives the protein CASSHEFGKLFF.

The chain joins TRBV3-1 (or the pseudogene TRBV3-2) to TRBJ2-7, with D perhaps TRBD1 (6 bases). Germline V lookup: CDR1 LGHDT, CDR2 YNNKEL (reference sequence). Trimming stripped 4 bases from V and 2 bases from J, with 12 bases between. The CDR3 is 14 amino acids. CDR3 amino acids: CASSLRQAAYEQYF. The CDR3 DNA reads TGTGCCAGCAGCCTCCGACAGGCGGCCTACGAGCAGTACTTC.

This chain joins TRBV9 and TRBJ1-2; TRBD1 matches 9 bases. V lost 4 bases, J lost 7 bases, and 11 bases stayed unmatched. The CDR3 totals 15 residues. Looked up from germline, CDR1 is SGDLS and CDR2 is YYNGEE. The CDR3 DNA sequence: TGTGCCAGCAGCCCCCGGGACAGGGACATTGGTGGCTACACCTTC. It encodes CASSPRDRDIGGYTF. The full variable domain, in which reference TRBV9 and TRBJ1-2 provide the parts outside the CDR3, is DSGVTQTPKHLITATGQRVTLRCSPRSGDLSVYWYQQSLDQGLQFLIQYYNGEERAKGNILERFSAQQFPDLHSELNLSSLELGDSALYFCASSPRDRDIGGYTFGSGTRLTVV.

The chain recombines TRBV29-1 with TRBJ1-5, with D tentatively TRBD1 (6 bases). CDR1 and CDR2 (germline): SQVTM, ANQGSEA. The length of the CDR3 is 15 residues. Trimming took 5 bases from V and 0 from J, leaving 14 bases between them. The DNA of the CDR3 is TGCAGCGTTCGGACAGAACTCTATAGCAATCAGCCCCAGCATTTT. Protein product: CSVRTELYSNQPQHF. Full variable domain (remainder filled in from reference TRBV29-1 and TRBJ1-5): SAVISQKPSRDICQRGTSLTIQCQVDSQVTMMFWYRQQPGQSLTLIATANQGSEATYESGFVIDKFPISRPNLTFSTLTVSNMSPEDSSIYLCSVRTELYSNQPQHFGDGTRLSIL.

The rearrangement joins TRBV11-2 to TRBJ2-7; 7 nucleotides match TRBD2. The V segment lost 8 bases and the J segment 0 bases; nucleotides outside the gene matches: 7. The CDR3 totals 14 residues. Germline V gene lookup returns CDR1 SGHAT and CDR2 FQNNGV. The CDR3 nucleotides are TGTGCCAGCCGAAAGCGGGGAATCTCCTACGAGCAGTACTTC. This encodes CASRKRGISYEQYF.

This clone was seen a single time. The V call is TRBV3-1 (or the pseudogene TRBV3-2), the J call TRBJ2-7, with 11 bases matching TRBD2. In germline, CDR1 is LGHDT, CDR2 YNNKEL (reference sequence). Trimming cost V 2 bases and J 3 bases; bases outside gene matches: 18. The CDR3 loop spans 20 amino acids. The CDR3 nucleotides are TGTGCCAGCAGCCAAACAAAACCGGGACTAGCGGTTCTCCGGGTCTACGAGCAGTACTTC. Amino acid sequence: CASSQTKPGLAVLRVYEQYF.